The 27 T cell receptor beta chains reported below all come from one sample, sequenced in a study of OX40 agonist ivuxolimab in advanced cancers. Generated by immunoSEQ multiplex PCR, the TCRdb table keeps only in-frame clones and is missing some. Of over 55,000 clones listed, around 83% are singletons. Sequences were derived from CD4+ or CD8+ T cells sorted from blood, sampled in a trial of the OX40 agonist ivuxolimab. The receptors come from an adult with an advanced solid tumor such as melanoma, head and neck, liver or kidney cancer.

The rearrangement uses TRBV5-1 and TRBJ1-6; TRBD1 might be the D (5 bases). This CDR3 spans 15 amino acids. V lost 2 bases to trimming and J lost 6 bases, with 12 bases between them. Germline CDR1 reads SGHRS; CDR2 reads YFSETQ. DNA of the CDR3: TGCGCCAGCAGCTTCCAGGGTTCTCGTAATTCACCCCTCCACTTT. Protein product: CASSFQGSRNSPLHF.

This clone appeared once. The V call is TRBV19, the J call TRBJ2-5, with TRBD2 identical over 9 bases. Looked up from germline, CDR1 is LNHDA and CDR2 is SQIVND (reference sequence). The CDR3 is made up of 15 amino acids. Germline trimming cut 4 bases from V and 5 bases from J; bases unmatched to any gene: 8. CDR3 protein: CASSSNSGGAETQYF. The CDR3 nucleotides are TGTGCCAGTAGTAGTAATAGCGGGGGAGCGGAGACCCAGTACTTC.

The chain has TRBV18 and TRBJ2-1; no definite D call. The V end lost 3 bases, the J end lost 9 bases, and 9 bases lay between the germline ends. This CDR3 spans 12 amino acids. Germline V gene data show CDR1 as KGHSH and CDR2 as LQKENI. CDR3: CASSPKDFEQFF. The CDR3, as DNA: TGTGCCAGCTCACCCAAGGATTTTGAGCAGTTCTTC.

The chain has TRBV7-2 and TRBJ2-2; D not certain. CDR1 is SGHTA and CDR2 is FQGNSA in the germline V gene. V gave up 3 bases and J gave up 3 bases, with 8 bases separating them. This CDR3 spans 14 amino acids. The CDR3 nucleotides read TGTGCCAGCAGCTTTATTCCGGACACCGGGGAGCTGTTTTTT. It is translated as CASSFIPDTGELFF.

The chain carries TRBV7-3 and TRBJ2-1; D possibly uses TRBD1 or TRBD2 (6 bases each). Germline loops: CDR1 SGHTA, CDR2 FQGTGA. This CDR3 spans 17 amino acids. Trimming stripped 5 bases from V and 6 bases from J, with 23 bases between. CDR3 bases: TGTGCCAGCAGCCTAATCTCCGGGGGCGTCTCTGGCAATGAGCAGTTCTTC. Encoded protein: CASSLISGGVSGNEQFF.

This sequence joins TRBV5-1 and TRBJ1-1; D may be TRBD1 (6 bases). The CDR3 extends over 16 amino acids. In germline, CDR1 is SGHRS, CDR2 YFSETQ. Trimming pared 3 bases from V and 0 bases from J, leaving 15 bases between. The CDR3 loop reads CASSWNPTGVNTEAFF. The CDR3 coding sequence is TGCGCCAGCAGCTGGAACCCGACAGGAGTGAACACTGAAGCTTTCTTT.

This chain connects TRBV2 to TRBJ2-5; TRBD2 matches at 11 bases. Unmatched junction bases numbered 9, after V lost 5 bases and J lost 7 bases. The CDR3 spans 15 residues. Germline values: CDR1 SNHLY, CDR2 FYNNEI. The CDR3 DNA is TGTGCCAGCAGTTCTGGGACTAGCGGTAGTGCGACCCAGTACTTC. It is translated as CASSSGTSGSATQYF.

Here the CDR3 DNA reads TGTGCCAGCAGCAATCAATTCCACAGGTTGGGGACTGGAAACACCATATATTTT. It translates to CASSNQFHRLGTGNTIYF. This chain uses TRBV27 with TRBJ1-3; TRBD1 is a possible D gene (5 bases). The CDR3 totals 18 residues. Germline loops: CDR1 MNHEY, CDR2 SMNVEV (reference sequence). V lost 6 bases and J lost 2, with 23 bases in between.

The gene calls are TRBV5-1 and TRBJ1-4; 7 positions agree with TRBD1. The CDR3 has 15 residues. Germline CDR1 and CDR2: SGHRS and YFSETQ. Trimming removed 4 bases from V and 8 bases from J; junction bases left unmatched: 11. Here the CDR3 reads CASSTPTGEEEKLFF. The CDR3 nucleotides are TGCGCCAGCAGCACCCCAACAGGGGAGGAGGAAAAACTGTTTTTT.

This chain links TRBV9 with TRBJ1-2; maybe TRBD1 (6 bases). The CDR3 covers 17 residues. CDR1 is SGDLS and CDR2 is YYNGEE in the germline V gene. Between the trimmed V and J ends, which lost 3 bases and 8 bases, there was a span of 26 bases. The DNA for the CDR3 is TGTGCCAGCAGCGCACAGACTGGCGGGGGGCAGGTGAACGGCTACACCTTC. Translating gives CASSAQTGGGQVNGYTF.

The chain carries TRBV5-1 and TRBJ2-2; 9 positions match TRBD1. Germline lookup yields CDR1 SGHRS and CDR2 YFSETQ. CDR3 size: 14 residues. Trimming at V came to 5 bases and at J to 4 bases, leaving 3 bases not matched to a gene. CDR3 DNA: TGCGCCAGCAGGGGACAGGGAATCACCGGGGAGCTGTTTTTT. The encoded protein is CASRGQGITGELFF.

By frequency in the sample, this clone is large. V usage is TRBV29-1 and J usage is TRBJ2-1, with D possibly matching TRBD2 (6 bases). The CDR3 sequence is 16 residues long. V lost 7 bases and J 0 bases, leaving 19 bases between the germline ends. Germline V gene data show CDR1 as SQVTM and CDR2 as ANQGSEA. CDR3 residues: CSAAGIAASSYNEQFF. CDR3 in DNA: TGCAGCGCTGCCGGGATAGCGGCCAGCTCCTACAATGAGCAGTTCTTC.

The genes are TRBV6-5 and TRBJ1-2; 7 bases align to TRBD1. Looked up from germline, CDR1 is MNHEY and CDR2 is SVGAGI. V gave up 6 bases and J gave up 2 bases; unmatched junction bases: 3. This CDR3 spans 13 amino acids. CDR3 coding DNA: TGTGCCAGCAGCCCACAGGGGAACTATGGCTACACCTTC. This translates into CASSPQGNYGYTF.

This clone came up once. The V and J genes are TRBV19 and TRBJ2-2, with D tentatively TRBD1 (5 bases). Trimming shortened V by 3 bases and J by 6 bases, and 8 bases separated the two germline ends. The germline V gene encodes CDR1 LNHDA and CDR2 SQIVND (reference sequence). This CDR3 is built from 13 residues. The CDR3 nucleotides are TGTGCCAGTAGTATCAGGGTAGCCGGGGAGCTGTTTTTT. Protein sequence: CASSIRVAGELFF.

The rearrangement links TRBV6-5 to TRBJ2-1; D gene uncertain. The CDR3 spans 14 residues. Trimming pared 6 bases from V and 0 bases from J, leaving 9 bases between. Per germline, CDR1 MNHEY and CDR2 SVGAGI. The DNA of the CDR3 is TGTGCCAGCAGCCCGGGTAGCTCCTACAATGAGCAGTTCTTC. This sequence encodes CASSPGSSYNEQFF.

This clone was counted once. This chain connects TRBV7-9 to TRBJ2-1; TRBD2 might be the D (7 bases). The CDR3 has 17 amino acids. Trimming stripped 1 base from V and 6 bases from J, with 19 bases between. From germline, CDR1 is SEHNR and CDR2 FQNEAQ (reference sequence). Here the CDR3 DNA reads TGTGCCAGCAGCTTAGTGGGCGGGGGCCAGGGTAGCAATGAGCAGTTCTTC. Protein product: CASSLVGGGQGSNEQFF.

The chain uses TRBV6-5 and TRBJ2-1; D is perhaps TRBD1 or TRBD2 (5 bases each). The germline gives CDR1 MNHEY, CDR2 SVGAGI. The CDR3 is made up of 15 amino acids. The ends were cut back, 5 bases at V and 6 bases at J, with 17 bases in the middle. As DNA, the CDR3 is TGTGCCAGCAGTCAACCCGGGACCATCCCCAATGAGCAGTTCTTC. Protein sequence: CASSQPGTIPNEQFF.

Concerning this clone: This same CDR3 is encoded by further DNA sequences in the sample. The chain employs TRBV18 and TRBJ1-5; maybe TRBD1 (5 bases). The V end lost 2 bases, the J end lost 2 bases, and 7 bases lay between the germline ends. Germline values: CDR1 KGHSH, CDR2 LQKENI. The CDR3 extends over 14 amino acids. The CDR3 region is CASSPGTGNQPQHF. The CDR3 DNA reads as TGTGCCAGCTCACCAGGGACCGGCAATCAGCCCCAGCATTTT.

This clone was observed a handful of times. The rearrangement links TRBV14 to TRBJ2-7; no definite D call. V lost 0 bases and J lost 11, with 17 bases in between. The CDR3 extends over 14 amino acids. Germline CDR1 SGHDN, CDR2 FVKESK. This CDR3 reads CASSQDPANPKKYF. The DNA of the CDR3 is TGTGCCAGCAGCCAAGATCCAGCCAACCCAAAGAAGTACTTC.

This chain uses TRBV6-6 with TRBJ1-5, with D perhaps TRBD1 (5 bases). The CDR3 is 15 amino acids. Looked up from germline, CDR1 is MNHNY and CDR2 is SVGAGI (reference sequence). V gave up 6 bases and J gave up 2 bases, with 14 bases separating them. Written as DNA, the CDR3 is TGTGCCAGCAGCGGGGACCTGATAGGCAATCAGCCCCAGCATTTT. Its translation is CASSGDLIGNQPQHF.

The V call is TRBV6-6, the J call TRBJ1-6; TRBD1 is a possible D gene (6 bases). V was clipped by 0 bases and J by 10 bases, with 13 bases between them. The V gene's germline CDR1 is MNHNY and CDR2 SVGAGI (reference sequence). CDR3 size: 15 residues. The CDR3 sequence is CASSYSGQGSSPLHF. DNA of the CDR3: TGTGCCAGCAGTTACTCAGGCCAGGGGTCCTCACCCCTCCACTTT.

This clone was found once. J is TRBJ1-1 and V is TRBV18; 7 bases are shared with TRBD1. This CDR3 has 16 amino acids. From germline, CDR1 is KGHSH and CDR2 LQKENI. After removal of 2 bases from V and 5 bases from J, the junction contained 11 bases not matched to a gene. DNA of the CDR3: TGTGCCAGCTCACCAAAGTCAGGGGGAGTGGGAACTGAAGCTTTCTTT. Its translation: CASSPKSGGVGTEAFF. Full variable domain (rest looked up from reference TRBV18 and TRBJ1-1): NAGVMQNPRHLVRRRGQEARLRCSPMKGHSHVYWYRQLPEEGLKFMVYLQKENIIDESGMPKERFSAEFPKEGPSILRIQQVVRGDSAAYFCASSPKSGGVGTEAFFGQGTRLTVV.

V is TRBV7-3 and J is TRBJ2-6; either TRBD1 or TRBD2 may supply D (5 bases each). From germline, CDR1 is SGHTA and CDR2 FQGTGA. The V end lost 3 bases, the J end lost 4 bases, and 19 bases lay between the germline ends. This CDR3 comprises 18 residues. CDR3 amino acids: CASSFEGPSSSGANVLTF. CDR3 in DNA: TGTGCCAGCAGCTTCGAGGGACCTTCGAGCTCCGGGGCCAACGTCCTGACTTTC.

This clone occurred a few times. The gene calls are TRBV4-1 and TRBJ2-2; TRBD2 matches 9 bases. CDR3 length equals 18 residues. Trimming at V came to 5 bases and at J to 0 bases, leaving 10 bases not matched to a gene. Per the germline V gene, CDR1 is MGHRA and CDR2 is YSYEKL. The DNA for the CDR3 is TGCGCCAGCAGCTCCCGGACTAGCGTAACCGCGAACACCGGGGAGCTGTTTTTT. Translated: CASSSRTSVTANTGELFF.

The chain links TRBV18 to TRBJ2-3; D gene unclear. Trimming removed 2 bases at V and 4 bases at J, with 13 bases between. Germline values: CDR1 KGHSH, CDR2 LQKENI. This CDR3 comprises 15 residues. For the CDR3, the DNA is TGTGCCAGCTCACCAAGCCAGGTGTCCGCAGATACGCAGTATTTT. It translates to CASSPSQVSADTQYF.

The chain recombines TRBV4-1 with TRBJ2-5, with 9 bases fitting TRBD2. Germline CDR1 reads MGHRA; CDR2 reads YSYEKL. CDR3 length: 17 amino acids. The V gene end was trimmed by 1 base and the J gene end by 3 bases; junction bases not matched to a gene: 9. DNA for the CDR3: TGCGCCAGCAGCCAAGCCATTAGCGGGGGATTTAAAGAGACCCAGTACTTC. This encodes CASSQAISGGFKETQYF.

This chain uses TRBV25-1 with TRBJ1-4; no clear D gene. V lost 3 bases to trimming and J lost 7 bases, with 18 bases between them. This CDR3 contains 16 residues. Germline lookup yields CDR1 MGHDK and CDR2 SYGVNS. The CDR3 sequence: CASSDSGLGRGEKLFF. CDR3 sequence (DNA): TGTGCCAGCAGTGATAGCGGACTCGGACGTGGTGAAAAACTGTTTTTT.